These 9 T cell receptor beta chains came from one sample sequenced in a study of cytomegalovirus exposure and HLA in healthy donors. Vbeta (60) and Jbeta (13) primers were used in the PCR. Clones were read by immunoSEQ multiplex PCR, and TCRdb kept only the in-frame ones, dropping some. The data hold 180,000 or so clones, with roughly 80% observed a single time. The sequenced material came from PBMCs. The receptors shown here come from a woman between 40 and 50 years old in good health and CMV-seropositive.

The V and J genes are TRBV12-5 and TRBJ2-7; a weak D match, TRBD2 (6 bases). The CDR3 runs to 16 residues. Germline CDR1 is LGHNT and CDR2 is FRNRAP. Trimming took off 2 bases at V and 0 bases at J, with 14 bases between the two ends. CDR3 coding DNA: TGTGCTAGTGGTTTGCCAAGGACTATGATCTCCTACGAGCAGTACTTC. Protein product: CASGLPRTMISYEQYF.

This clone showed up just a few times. CDR3 nucleotides: TGTGCCAGCAGTGAAGCCCTCGGGACAGCCCAAGAGACCCAGTACTTC. This gives the protein CASSEALGTAQETQYF. This rearrangement joins TRBV6-1 to TRBJ2-5, with 7 bases identical to TRBD1. Germline V gives CDR1 MNHNS, CDR2 SASEGT. The CDR3 sequence is 16 residues long. V trimming: 0 bases; J trimming: 1 base; junction bases outside the gene matches: 5.

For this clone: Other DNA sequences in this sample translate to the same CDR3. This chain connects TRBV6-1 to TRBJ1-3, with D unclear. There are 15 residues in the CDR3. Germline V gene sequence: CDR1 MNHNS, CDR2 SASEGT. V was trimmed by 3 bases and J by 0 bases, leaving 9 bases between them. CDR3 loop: CASSEDGSSGNTIYF. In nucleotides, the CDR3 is TGTGCCAGCAGTGAGGACGGGAGCTCTGGAAACACCATATATTTT.

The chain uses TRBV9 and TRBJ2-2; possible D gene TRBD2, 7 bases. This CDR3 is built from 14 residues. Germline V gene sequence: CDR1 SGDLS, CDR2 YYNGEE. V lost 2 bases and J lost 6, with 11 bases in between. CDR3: CASSVGGAAGELFF. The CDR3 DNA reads TGTGCCAGCAGCGTGGGGGGGGCGGCCGGGGAGCTGTTTTTT.

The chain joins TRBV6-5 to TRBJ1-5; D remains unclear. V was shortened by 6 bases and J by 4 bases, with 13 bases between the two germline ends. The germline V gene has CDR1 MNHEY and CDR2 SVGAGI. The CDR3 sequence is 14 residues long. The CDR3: CASRGREGNQPQHF. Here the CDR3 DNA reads TGTGCCAGCAGAGGGAGGGAGGGTAATCAGCCCCAGCATTTT.

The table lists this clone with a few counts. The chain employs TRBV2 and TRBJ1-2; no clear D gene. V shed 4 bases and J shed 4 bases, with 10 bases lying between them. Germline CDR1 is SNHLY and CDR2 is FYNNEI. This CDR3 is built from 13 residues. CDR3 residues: CASSAQRSYGYTF. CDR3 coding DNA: TGTGCCAGCAGTGCTCAGAGGTCCTATGGCTACACCTTC.

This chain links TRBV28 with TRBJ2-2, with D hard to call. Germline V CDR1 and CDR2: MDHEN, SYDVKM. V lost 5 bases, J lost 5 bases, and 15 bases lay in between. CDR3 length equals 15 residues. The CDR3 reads CASSPRIDTTGELFF. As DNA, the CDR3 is TGTGCCAGCAGTCCTAGGATAGATACGACCGGGGAGCTGTTTTTT.

CDR3 in amino acids: CASSFYGTGNEKLFF. CDR3 bases: TGTGCCAGCAGTTTTTACGGGACAGGGAATGAAAAACTGTTTTTT. This chain connects TRBV28 to TRBJ1-4; 9 bases align to TRBD1. Per germline, CDR1 MDHEN and CDR2 SYDVKM. V gave up 3 bases and J gave up 5 bases; unmatched junction bases: 4. The CDR3 spans 15 residues.

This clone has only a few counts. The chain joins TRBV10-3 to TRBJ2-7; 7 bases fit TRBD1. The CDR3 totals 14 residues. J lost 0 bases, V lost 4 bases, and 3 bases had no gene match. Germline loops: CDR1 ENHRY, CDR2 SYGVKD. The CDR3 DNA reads TGTGCCATCAGTGGACGGGACAGCTCCTACGAGCAGTACTTC. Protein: CAISGRDSSYEQYF.